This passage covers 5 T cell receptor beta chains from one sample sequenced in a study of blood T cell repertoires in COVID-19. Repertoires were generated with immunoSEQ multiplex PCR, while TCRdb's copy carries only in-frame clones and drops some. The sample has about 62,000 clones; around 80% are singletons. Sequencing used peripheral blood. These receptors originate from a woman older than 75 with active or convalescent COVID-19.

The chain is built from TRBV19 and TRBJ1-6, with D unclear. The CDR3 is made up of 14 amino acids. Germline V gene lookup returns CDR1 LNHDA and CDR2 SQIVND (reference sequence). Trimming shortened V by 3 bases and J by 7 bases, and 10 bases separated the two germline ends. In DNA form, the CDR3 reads TGTGCCAGTAGTATGGTCAGGTTAAATTCACCCCTCCACTTT. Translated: CASSMVRLNSPLHF.

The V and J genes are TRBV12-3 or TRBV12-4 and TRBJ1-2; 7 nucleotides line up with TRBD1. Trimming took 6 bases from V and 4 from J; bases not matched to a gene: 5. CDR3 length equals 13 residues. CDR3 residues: CASSADRVYGYTF. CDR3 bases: TGTGCCAGCAGCGCTGACAGGGTCTATGGCTACACCTTC.

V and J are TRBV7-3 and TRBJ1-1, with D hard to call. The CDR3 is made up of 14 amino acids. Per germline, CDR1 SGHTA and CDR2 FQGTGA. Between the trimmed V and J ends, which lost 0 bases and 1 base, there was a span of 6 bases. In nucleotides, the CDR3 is TGTGCCAGCAGCTTAACAAGCGGGAACACTGAAGCTTTCTTT. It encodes CASSLTSGNTEAFF.

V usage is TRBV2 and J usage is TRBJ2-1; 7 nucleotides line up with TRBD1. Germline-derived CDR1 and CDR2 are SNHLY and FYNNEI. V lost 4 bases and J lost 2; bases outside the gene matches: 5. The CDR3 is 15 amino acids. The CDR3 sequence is CASSGRDRPYNEQFF. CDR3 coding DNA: TGTGCCAGCAGTGGCCGGGACAGACCCTACAATGAGCAGTTCTTC.

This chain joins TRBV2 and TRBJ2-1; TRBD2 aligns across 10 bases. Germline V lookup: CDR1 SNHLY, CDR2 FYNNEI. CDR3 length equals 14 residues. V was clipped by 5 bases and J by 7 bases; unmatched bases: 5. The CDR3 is CASSRLAGVNEQFF. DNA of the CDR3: TGTGCCAGCAGTAGGCTAGCGGGGGTTAATGAGCAGTTCTTC.